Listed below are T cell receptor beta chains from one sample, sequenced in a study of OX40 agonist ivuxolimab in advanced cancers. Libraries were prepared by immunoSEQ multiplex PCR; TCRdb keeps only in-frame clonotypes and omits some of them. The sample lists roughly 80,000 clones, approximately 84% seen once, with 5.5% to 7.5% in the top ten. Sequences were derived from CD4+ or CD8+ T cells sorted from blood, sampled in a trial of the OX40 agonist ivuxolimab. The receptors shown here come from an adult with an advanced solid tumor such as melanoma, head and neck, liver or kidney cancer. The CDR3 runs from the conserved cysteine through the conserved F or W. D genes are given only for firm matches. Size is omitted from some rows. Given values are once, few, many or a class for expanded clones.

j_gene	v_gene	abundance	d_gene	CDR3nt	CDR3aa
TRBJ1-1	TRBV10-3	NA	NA	TGTGCCATCAGTGAGTACGTGAACACTGAAGCTTTCTTT	CAISEYVNTEAFF
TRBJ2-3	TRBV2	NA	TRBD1	TGTGCCAGCAGTGAAACCGGGACAGGGGGTCGCACAGATACGCAGTATTTT	CASSETGTGGRTDTQYF
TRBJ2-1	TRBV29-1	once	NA	TGCAGCGTTGGACTAGACGCCTACAATGAGCAGTTCTTC	CSVGLDAYNEQFF
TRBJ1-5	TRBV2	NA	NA	TGTGCCAGCAGGATGGACAGCCATAGCAATCAGCCCCAGCATTTT	CASRMDSHSNQPQHF
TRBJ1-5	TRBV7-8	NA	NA	TGTGCCAGCAGCTTATCTGAGGGAACATATAGCAATCAGCCCCAGCATTTT	CASSLSEGTYSNQPQHF
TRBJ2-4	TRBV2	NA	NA	TGTGCCAGCAGTAGGGACCAGAGGATAGCCAAAAACATTCAGTACTTC	CASSRDQRIAKNIQYF
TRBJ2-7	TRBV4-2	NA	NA	TGTGCCAGCAGCCAAGAGGAAGGCAGTCTGTACTTC	CASSQEEGSLYF
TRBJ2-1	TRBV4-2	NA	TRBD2	TGTGCCAGCAGCCACCCCCGGGGGGCTAGCGGGAGGGGTGAGCAGTTCTTC	CASSHPRGASGRGEQFF
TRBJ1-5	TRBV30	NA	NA	TGTGCCTGGAGTGTATCTGGGTATAGCAATCAGCCCCAGCATTTT	CAWSVSGYSNQPQHF
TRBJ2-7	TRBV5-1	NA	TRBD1	TGCGCCAGCAGCTTGGTCGCCGGGACAGGCTACGAGCAGTACTTC	CASSLVAGTGYEQYF
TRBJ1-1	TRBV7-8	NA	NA	TGTGCCAGCAGCCCACGGCTACTAACTGAAGCTTTCTTT	CASSPRLLTEAFF
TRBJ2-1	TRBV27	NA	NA	TGTGCCAGCAGTGAGACTCCTTTCTCCTACAATGAGCAGTTCTTC	CASSETPFSYNEQFF
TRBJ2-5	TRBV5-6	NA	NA	TGTGCCAGCAGCTTGAGGGGAACATCGTACCAAGAGACCCAGTACTTC	CASSLRGTSYQETQYF
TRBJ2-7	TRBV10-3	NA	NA	TGTGCCATCAGTGAGGAAACTCCGCTAAGCTCCTACGAGCAGTACTTC	CAISEETPLSSYEQYF
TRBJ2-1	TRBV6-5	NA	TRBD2	TGTGCCAGCAGTTACTCGAGTAGCGGGAGCTACAATGAGCAGTTCTTC	CASSYSSSGSYNEQFF
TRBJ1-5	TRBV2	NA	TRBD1	TGTGCCAGCAAAGATGGGACAGGTTATCAGCCCCAGCATTTT	CASKDGTGYQPQHF
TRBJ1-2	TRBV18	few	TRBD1	TGTGCCAGCTCACACCGACAGGGCTCTAACTATGGCTACACCTTC	CASSHRQGSNYGYTF
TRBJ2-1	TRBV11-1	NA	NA	TGTGCCAGCAGCCCGGGACGAAATTACAATGAGCAGTTCTTC	CASSPGRNYNEQFF
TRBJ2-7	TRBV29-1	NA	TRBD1	TGCAGCCTAAGGACAGGGGCTAATATTTACTTC	CSLRTGANIYF
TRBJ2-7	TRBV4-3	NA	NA	TGCGCCAGCAGCCAAGATGACAGGAATAGAAACGAGCAGTACTTC	CASSQDDRNRNEQYF
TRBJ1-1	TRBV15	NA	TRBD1	TGTGCCACCAGCAGAGGCCCCGACAGGGGCGCTGAAGCTTTCTTT	CATSRGPDRGAEAFF
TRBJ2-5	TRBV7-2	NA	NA	TGTGCCAGCAGCTTATGGTTGGAGACCCAGTACTTC	CASSLWLETQYF
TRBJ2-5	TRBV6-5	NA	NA	TGTGCCAGCAGTTCTCGCCGGGGAGTCCAAGAGACCCAGTACTTC	CASSSRRGVQETQYF
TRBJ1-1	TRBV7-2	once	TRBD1	TGTGCCAGCAGCTTACAGGGGGTGAACACTGAAGCTTTCTTT	CASSLQGVNTEAFF
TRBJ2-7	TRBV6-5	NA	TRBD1	TGTGCCAGCAGTCCACAGGGGCCCTCCACCGAGCAGTACTTC	CASSPQGPSTEQYF
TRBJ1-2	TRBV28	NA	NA	TGTGCCAGCAGTGTAGCCGGAGGAACTAACTATGGCTACACCTTC	CASSVAGGTNYGYTF
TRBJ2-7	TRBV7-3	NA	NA	TGTGCCAGCAGCCAAGGGGGGGTCAACGAGCAGTACTTC	CASSQGGVNEQYF
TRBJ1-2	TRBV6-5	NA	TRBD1	TGTGCCAGCAGAACAGGGGGCGCAGGATATGGCTACACCTTC	CASRTGGAGYGYTF
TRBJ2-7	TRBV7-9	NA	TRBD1	TGTGCCAGCACCAGACAGGGGTCCTACGAGCAGTACTTC	CASTRQGSYEQYF
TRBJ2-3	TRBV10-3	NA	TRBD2	TGTGCCACCAAACCTGACAGGACTAGCGGGAGGGTGGATACGCAGTATTTT	CATKPDRTSGRVDTQYF
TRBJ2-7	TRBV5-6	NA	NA	TGTGCCAGCAGCTTGATAGCAGTCTCCTACGAGCAGTACTTC	CASSLIAVSYEQYF
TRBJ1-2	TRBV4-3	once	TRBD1	TGCGCCAGCAGCCAAGAGGGGGGAGTTCGGGACAGGGACTATGGCTACACCTTC	CASSQEGGVRDRDYGYTF
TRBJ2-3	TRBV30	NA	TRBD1	TGTGCCTGGAGCAGAGGGGGCTACACAGATACGCAGTATTTT	CAWSRGGYTDTQYF
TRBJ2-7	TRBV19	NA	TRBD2	TGTGCCAGTAGTATTGGAGGGACTAGCGGGACAGAGCAGTACTTC	CASSIGGTSGTEQYF
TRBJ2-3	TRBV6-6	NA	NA	TGTGCCAGCACTGGGAGAGACACAGATACGCAGTATTTT	CASTGRDTDTQYF
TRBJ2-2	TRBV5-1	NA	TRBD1	TGCGCCAGCAGCTTGAAGGGGGCGGGCACCGGGGAGCTGTTTTTT	CASSLKGAGTGELFF
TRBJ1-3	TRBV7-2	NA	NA	TGTGCCAGCAGCTCCGCAGGAAAAGTTAAGGGAAACACCATATATTTT	CASSSAGKVKGNTIYF
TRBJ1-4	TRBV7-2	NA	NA	TGTGCCAGCAGCCTGAACAATAATGAAAAACTGTTTTTT	CASSLNNNEKLFF
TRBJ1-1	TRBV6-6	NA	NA	TGTGCCAGCAGTTACAAACAGGGTTCGGCTTATGAAGCTTTCTTT	CASSYKQGSAYEAFF
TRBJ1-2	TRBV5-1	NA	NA	TGCGCCAGCAGCCTCGAACAAATCTATGGCTACACCTTC	CASSLEQIYGYTF
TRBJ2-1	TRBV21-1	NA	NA	TGTGCCAGCAGCAAAGCGCTTTTGCATAGCGGGAGCCTGTACAATGAGCAGTTCTTC	CASSKALLHSGSLYNEQFF
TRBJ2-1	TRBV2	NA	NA	TGTGCCACCGACGTTACCGGGACTGAATTTAGCTCCTACAATGAGCAGTTCTTC	CATDVTGTEFSSYNEQFF
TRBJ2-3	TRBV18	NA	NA	TGTGCCAGCTCAGCCGGGACTGGGGGCATGGATACGCAGTATTTT	CASSAGTGGMDTQYF
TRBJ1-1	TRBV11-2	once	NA	TGTGCCAGCAGCTTAGGATCGGCGACCGAAGCTTTCTTT	CASSLGSATEAFF
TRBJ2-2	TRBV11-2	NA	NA	TGTGCCAGCAGCTTAGCAGGGCACACCGGGGAGCTGTTTTTT	CASSLAGHTGELFF
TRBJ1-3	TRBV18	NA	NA	TGTGCCAGCTCACCCCTTGGGACAACCGGCGGAAACACCATATATTTT	CASSPLGTTGGNTIYF